These 5 T cell receptor beta chains came from one sample sequenced in a study of OX40 agonist ivuxolimab in advanced cancers. Generated by immunoSEQ multiplex PCR, the TCRdb table keeps only in-frame clones and is missing some. The table has tens of thousands of clones, about 91% seen once. The material sequenced was CD4+ or CD8+ T cells sorted from blood, taken in a trial of the OX40 agonist ivuxolimab. Receptors originate from an adult with an advanced solid tumor such as melanoma, head and neck, liver or kidney cancer.

V usage is TRBV29-1 and J usage is TRBJ2-4, with 7 bases that match TRBD2. The CDR3 loop spans 16 amino acids. Germline CDR1 and CDR2: SQVTM and ANQGSEA. The junction had 5 bases not matched to a gene; V was cut back by 0 bases and J by 0 bases. The CDR3 is CSVEETSLIAKNIQYF. CDR3 DNA: TGCAGCGTTGAAGAGACTAGCTTGATAGCCAAAAACATTCAGTACTTC.

The chain links TRBV7-2 to TRBJ1-1, with 11 bases aligning to TRBD1. Trimming removed 2 bases from V and 1 base from J; junction bases left unmatched: 6. Germline V gene data show CDR1 as SGHTA and CDR2 as FQGNSA. CDR3 length: 17 amino acids. CDR3 bases: TGTGCCAGCAGCTTATACGGACAGGGGGCCGAGAACACTGAAGCTTTCTTT. This sequence encodes CASSLYGQGAENTEAFF.

This chain uses TRBV6-1 with TRBJ1-6, with a possible D match to TRBD1 (6 bases). Trimming pared 4 bases from V and 11 bases from J, leaving 24 bases between. The CDR3 runs to 17 residues. Germline CDR1 MNHNS, CDR2 SASEGT. CDR3 sequence (DNA): TGTGCCAGCAGTGCCCCCCTATCAGGGGTCTCCGGGACACCCCTCCACTTT. Translation: CASSAPLSGVSGTPLHF.

V and J are TRBV29-1 and TRBJ2-7; 7 bases are shared with TRBD1. This CDR3 has 12 residues. V lost 7 bases to trimming and J lost 4 bases; unmatched junction nucleotides: 7. Germline assignment: CDR1 SQVTM and CDR2 ANQGSEA. The CDR3: CSARDRSYEQYF. CDR3 DNA sequence: TGCAGCGCGAGGGACAGAAGTTACGAGCAGTACTTC.

V usage is TRBV7-2 and J usage is TRBJ1-2; tentatively, D is TRBD1 (5 bases). The CDR3 spans 14 residues. V lost 5 bases to trimming and J lost 3 bases, with 13 bases between them. Germline CDR1 and CDR2: SGHTA and FQGNSA. This chain's CDR3 is CASSATQEDYGYTF. The CDR3 DNA sequence: TGTGCCAGCAGCGCTACACAGGAGGACTATGGCTACACCTTC.